The 8 T cell receptor beta chains below were found in one sample sequenced in a study of PD-L1 blockade in urothelial cancer. TCRdb's copy holds only in-frame clones and misses some; the assay was immunoSEQ multiplex PCR. The data contain 50,000 or so clones, roughly 80% of them singletons. Sequences were derived from PBMCs, sampled around atezolizumab (anti-PD-L1) treatment. The receptors here all came from a man in his 70s with urothelial cancer.

The J gene is TRBJ1-5, the V gene TRBV4-1; 7 nucleotides align to TRBD1. CDR1 MGHRA and CDR2 YSYEKL come from the germline V gene. With 0 bases clipped from V and 4 bases from J, the junction kept 15 bases outside the gene matches. This CDR3 has 19 amino acids. The CDR3 here is CASSQDPTLRQGLNQPQHF. CDR3 nucleotide sequence: TGCGCCAGCAGCCAAGACCCCACCCTGAGACAGGGTCTGAATCAGCCCCAGCATTTT.

This clone has a single count. The chain carries TRBV11-3 and TRBJ1-5; no definite D call. CDR1 and CDR2 from the germline V gene are SGHNT and YENEEA. The CDR3 runs to 13 residues. V lost 5 bases, J lost 10 bases, and 15 bases lay in between. The chain's CDR3 is CASSQLAETPQHF. For the CDR3, the DNA is TGTGCCAGCAGCCAACTTGCCGAGACACCCCAGCATTTT. Full variable domain (rest looked up from reference TRBV11-3 and TRBJ1-5): EAGVVQSPRYKIIEKKQPVAFWCNPISGHNTLYWYLQNLGQGPELLIRYENEEAVDDSQLPKDRFSAERLKGVDSTLKIQPAELGDSAVYLCASSQLAETPQHFGDGTRLSIL.

V usage is TRBV2 and J usage is TRBJ1-1; D unclear. Per the germline V gene, CDR1 is SNHLY and CDR2 is FYNNEI. Trimming took off 4 bases at V and 2 bases at J, with 5 bases between the two ends. The CDR3 is 12 amino acids. This chain's CDR3 is CASSVENTEAFF. CDR3 sequence (DNA): TGTGCCAGCAGTGTAGAAAACACTGAAGCTTTCTTT.

This clone was counted between two and nine times. The V and J genes are TRBV11-2 and TRBJ1-4; 11 bases match TRBD1. This CDR3 has 17 residues. Germline V gene data show CDR1 as SGHAT and CDR2 as FQNNGV. V lost 5 bases to trimming and J lost 8 bases; unmatched junction nucleotides: 13. The CDR3: CASSPGTGGTTKEKLFF. The CDR3 nucleotides read TGTGCCAGCAGCCCCGGGACAGGGGGGACCACGAAGGAAAAACTGTTTTTT.

The rearrangement joins TRBV19 to TRBJ1-5; a possible D gene is TRBD1 (6 bases). Germline CDR1 reads LNHDA; CDR2 reads SQIVND (reference sequence). Trimming stripped 6 bases from V and 4 bases from J, with 22 bases between. The CDR3 extends over 17 amino acids. The CDR3: CASSQIWAGEGNQPQHF. The DNA for the CDR3 is TGTGCCAGTAGCCAGATTTGGGCAGGGGAAGGAAATCAGCCCCAGCATTTT.

The chain links TRBV7-3 to TRBJ2-2, with TRBD2 matching over 7 bases. V shed 5 bases and J 2 bases; nucleotides not matched to a gene: 8. Germline values: CDR1 SGHTA, CDR2 FQGTGA. There are 16 residues in the CDR3. In nucleotides, the CDR3 is TGTGCCAGCAGCCTTCAGACTAGCTCCAACACCGGGGAGCTGTTTTTT. It specifies CASSLQTSSNTGELFF. The variable domain in full, completed from reference TRBV7-3 and TRBJ2-2, reads GAGVSQTPSNKVTEKGKYVELRCDPISGHTALYWYRQSLGQGPEFLIYFQGTGAADDSGLPNDRFFAVRPEGSVSTLKIQRTERGDSAVYLCASSLQTSSNTGELFFGEGSRLTVL.

V and J are TRBV2 and TRBJ1-5; 12 nucleotides match TRBD1. CDR1 and CDR2 from the germline V gene are SNHLY and FYNNEI. This CDR3 comprises 17 residues. The junction had 9 bases not matched to a gene; V was cut back by 4 bases and J by 5 bases. The CDR3 DNA is TGTGCCAGCAGTGGGGGGGACAGGGGGCGCGCCGATCAGCCCCAGCATTTT. This translates into CASSGGDRGRADQPQHF.

This clone was detected a few times. The gene calls are TRBV6-5 and TRBJ1-5, with TRBD1 identical over 9 bases. The CDR3 totals 12 residues. Germline CDR1 reads MNHEY; CDR2 reads SVGAGI. V trimming: 7 bases; J trimming: 7 bases; junction bases outside the gene matches: 2. The CDR3 sequence is CASTTGGQPQHF. In nucleotides, the CDR3 is TGTGCCAGCACCACAGGGGGCCAGCCCCAGCATTTT.